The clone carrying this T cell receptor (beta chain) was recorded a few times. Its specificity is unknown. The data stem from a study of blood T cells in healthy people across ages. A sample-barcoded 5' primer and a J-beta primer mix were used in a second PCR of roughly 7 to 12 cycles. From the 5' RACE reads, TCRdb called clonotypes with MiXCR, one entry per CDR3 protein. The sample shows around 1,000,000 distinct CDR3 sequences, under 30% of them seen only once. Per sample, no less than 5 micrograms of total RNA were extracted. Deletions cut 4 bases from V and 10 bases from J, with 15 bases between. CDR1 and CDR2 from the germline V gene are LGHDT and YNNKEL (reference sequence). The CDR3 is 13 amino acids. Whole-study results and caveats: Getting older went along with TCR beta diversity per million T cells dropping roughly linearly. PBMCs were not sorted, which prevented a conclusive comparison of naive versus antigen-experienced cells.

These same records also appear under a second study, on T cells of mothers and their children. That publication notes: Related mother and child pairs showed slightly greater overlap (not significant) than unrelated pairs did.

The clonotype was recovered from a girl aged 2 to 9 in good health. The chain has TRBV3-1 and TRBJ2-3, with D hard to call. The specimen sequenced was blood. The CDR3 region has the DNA TGTGCCAGCAGCCGAGAGGAGAAGTTGGCGCAGTATTTT. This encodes CASSREEKLAQYF.